The next 9 T cell receptor beta chains were all read from a single sample in a study of vaccination effects on CD4 cells after COVID-19. Profiled with immunoSEQ multiplex PCR; TCRdb holds only in-frame clones, not every one. Of fewer than 55,000 clones detected, about three quarters appear once; the ten largest clones hold over 6.5%. These TCRs' antigens remain unknown. Following culture for more than 9 days, CD4+ T cells were isolated. Vaccination of participants consisted of two doses of either the BNT162b2 or mRNA-1273 vaccine. The sequencing used CD4+ T cells from PBMCs cultured without peptide, collected after COVID-19 vaccination. Source of these receptors: a human donor who received a COVID-19 vaccine.

The rearrangement links TRBV6-6 to TRBJ1-3; unclear D gene. This CDR3 comprises 13 residues. Trimming shortened V by 5 bases and J by 6 bases, and 11 bases separated the two germline ends. Germline V gene sequence: CDR1 MNHNY, CDR2 SVGAGI (reference sequence). The CDR3 is CASSRRGENTIYF. CDR3 nucleotide sequence: TGTGCCAGCAGTCGACGGGGAGAAAACACCATATATTTT.

The J gene is TRBJ1-2, the V gene TRBV30, with no clear D. V was clipped by 5 bases and J by 5 bases, with 6 bases between them. Germline V gene sequence: CDR1 GTSNPN, CDR2 SVGIG (reference sequence). There are 10 residues in the CDR3. CDR3 in amino acids: CAWGMYGYTF. CDR3 nucleotide sequence: TGTGCCTGGGGGATGTATGGCTACACCTTC.

This clone was counted between two and nine times. This rearrangement joins TRBV4-1 to TRBJ1-4, with D unresolved. The CDR3 extends over 13 amino acids. Germline V gene lookup returns CDR1 MGHRA and CDR2 YSYEKL. V lost 1 base, J lost 8 bases, and 8 bases lay in between. DNA for the CDR3: TGCGCCAGCAGCCAAGTAATCGGGGAAAAACTGTTTTTT. Encoded protein: CASSQVIGEKLFF.

This rearrangement joins TRBV5-1 to TRBJ1-1, with TRBD1 as a possible D gene (6 bases). Trimming left V 3 bases short and J 3 bases short, with 9 bases between. Germline loops: CDR1 SGHRS, CDR2 YFSETQ. The CDR3 consists of 13 residues. Here the CDR3 DNA reads TGCGCCAGCAGCTCTAAGGGGGACACTGAAGCTTTCTTT. It codes for CASSSKGDTEAFF.

The chain links TRBV6-1 to TRBJ2-7; D unresolved. Trimming took off 2 bases at V and 3 bases at J, with 2 bases between the two ends. Germline CDR1 reads MNHNS; CDR2 reads SASEGT. The CDR3 extends over 11 amino acids. In DNA, the CDR3 is TGTGCCAGCAGTGAACACTACGAGCAGTACTTC. Amino acid sequence: CASSEHYEQYF.

Only a few counts were recorded for this clone. The chain uses TRBV4-1 and TRBJ1-2; unclear D gene. Germline assignment: CDR1 MGHRA and CDR2 YSYEKL. The CDR3 has 12 residues. Trimming shortened V by 0 bases and J by 8 bases, and 7 bases separated the two germline ends. This CDR3 reads CASSQDPWGYTF. In nucleotides, the CDR3 is TGCGCCAGCAGCCAAGATCCCTGGGGCTACACCTTC.

In DNA form, the CDR3 reads TGCGCCAGCAGCCAAGCGGAAAGCTTTTCGATTTACGAGCAGTACTTC. It specifies CASSQAESFSIYEQYF. The rearrangement uses TRBV4-1 and TRBJ2-7, with D uncertain. The V end was cut by 1 base, the J end by 4 bases, with 17 bases between. Per the germline V gene, CDR1 is MGHRA and CDR2 is YSYEKL. The CDR3 runs 16 residues.

This clone occurred a few times. Other DNA sequences of this sample code for an identical CDR3. The V call is TRBV10-3, the J call TRBJ1-3, with D tentatively TRBD1 (5 bases). Germline V gene lookup returns CDR1 ENHRY and CDR2 SYGVKD. The CDR3 consists of 14 residues. Trimming pared 3 bases from V and 2 bases from J, leaving 8 bases between. CDR3 in amino acids: CAISDTGAGNTIYF. The CDR3 DNA sequence: TGTGCCATCAGTGATACGGGGGCTGGAAACACCATATATTTT.

J is TRBJ1-1 and V is TRBV3-1 (or the pseudogene TRBV3-2); 9 bases match TRBD1. Germline V lookup: CDR1 LGHDT, CDR2 YNNKEL (reference sequence). There are 13 residues in the CDR3. The J segment lost 7 bases and the V segment lost 1 base, leaving 1 base of the junction unmatched. The DNA for the CDR3 is TGTGCCAGCAGCCAAGGGGGACAGGGTGAAGCTTTCTTT. The encoded protein is CASSQGGQGEAFF.